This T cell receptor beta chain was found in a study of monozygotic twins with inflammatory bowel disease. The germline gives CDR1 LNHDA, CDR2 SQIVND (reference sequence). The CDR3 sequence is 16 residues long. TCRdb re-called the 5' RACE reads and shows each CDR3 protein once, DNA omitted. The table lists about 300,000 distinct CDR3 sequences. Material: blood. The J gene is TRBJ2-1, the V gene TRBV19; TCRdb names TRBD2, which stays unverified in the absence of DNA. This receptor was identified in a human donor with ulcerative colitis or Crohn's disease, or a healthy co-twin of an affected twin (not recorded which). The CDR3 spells CASSRSPGVRGNEQFF.